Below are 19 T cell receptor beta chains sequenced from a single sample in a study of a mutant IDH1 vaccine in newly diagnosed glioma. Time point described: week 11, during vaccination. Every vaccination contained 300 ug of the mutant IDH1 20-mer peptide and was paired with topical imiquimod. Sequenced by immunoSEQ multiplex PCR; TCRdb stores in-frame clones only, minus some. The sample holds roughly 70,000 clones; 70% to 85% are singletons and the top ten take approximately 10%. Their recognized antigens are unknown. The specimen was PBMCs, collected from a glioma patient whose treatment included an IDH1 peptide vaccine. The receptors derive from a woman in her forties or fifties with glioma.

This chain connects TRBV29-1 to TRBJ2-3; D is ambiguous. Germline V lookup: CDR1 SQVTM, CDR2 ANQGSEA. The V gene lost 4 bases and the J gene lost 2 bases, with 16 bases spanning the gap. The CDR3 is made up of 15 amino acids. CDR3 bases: TGCAGCGTTGCCCAAAAAAGTCTCTCCACAGATACGCAGTATTTT. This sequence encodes CSVAQKSLSTDTQYF.

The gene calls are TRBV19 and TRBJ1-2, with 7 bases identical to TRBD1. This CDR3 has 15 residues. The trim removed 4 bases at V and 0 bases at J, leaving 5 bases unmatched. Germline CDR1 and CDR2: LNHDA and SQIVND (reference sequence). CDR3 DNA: TGTGCCAGTAGTACCTCCGGGACAGCTAACTATGGCTACACCTTC. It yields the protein CASSTSGTANYGYTF.

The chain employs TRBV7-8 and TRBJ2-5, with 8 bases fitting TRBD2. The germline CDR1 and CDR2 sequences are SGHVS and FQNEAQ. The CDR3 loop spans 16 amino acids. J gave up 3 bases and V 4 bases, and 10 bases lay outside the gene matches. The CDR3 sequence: CASSYRSGGAEETQYF. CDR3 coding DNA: TGTGCCAGCAGCTACCGTTCCGGGGGGGCAGAAGAGACCCAGTACTTC. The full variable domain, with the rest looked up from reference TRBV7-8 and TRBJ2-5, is GAGVSQSPRYKVAKRGQDVALRCDPISGHVSLFWYQQALGQGPEFLTYFQNEAQLDKSGLPSDRFFAERPEGSVSTLKIQRTQQEDSAVYLCASSYRSGGAEETQYFGPGTRLLVL.

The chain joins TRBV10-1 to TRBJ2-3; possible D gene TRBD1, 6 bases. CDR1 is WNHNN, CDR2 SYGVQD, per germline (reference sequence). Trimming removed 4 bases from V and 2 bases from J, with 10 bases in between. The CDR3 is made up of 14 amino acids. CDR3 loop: CASSGTVYTDTQYF. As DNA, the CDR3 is TGCGCCAGCAGTGGGACAGTATACACAGATACGCAGTATTTT.

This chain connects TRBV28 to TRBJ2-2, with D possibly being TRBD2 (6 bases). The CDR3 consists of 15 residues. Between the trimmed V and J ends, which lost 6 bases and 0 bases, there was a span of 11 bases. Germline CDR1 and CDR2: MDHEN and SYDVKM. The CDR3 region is CASRTGGSNTGELFF. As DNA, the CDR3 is TGTGCCAGCAGAACCGGGGGTTCGAACACCGGGGAGCTGTTTTTT.

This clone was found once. The CDR3 reads CASSPRMSVEQYF. For the CDR3, the DNA is TGTGCCAGCAGCCCCAGGATGAGTGTCGAGCAGTACTTC. The J gene is TRBJ2-7, the V gene TRBV4-2, with unresolved D. CDR3 length equals 13 residues. V was clipped by 4 bases and J by 6 bases, with 13 bases between them. Germline lookup yields CDR1 LGHNA and CDR2 YNFKEQ.

The CDR3 is CSVEGAGEMAYNEQFF. Here the CDR3 DNA reads TGCAGCGTTGAAGGGGCGGGGGAAATGGCCTACAATGAGCAGTTCTTC. The chain joins TRBV29-1 to TRBJ2-1; 7 positions agree with TRBD2. Germline assignment: CDR1 SQVTM and CDR2 ANQGSEA. The CDR3 has 16 amino acids. The V gene end was trimmed by 1 base and the J gene end by 2 bases; junction bases not matched to a gene: 8.

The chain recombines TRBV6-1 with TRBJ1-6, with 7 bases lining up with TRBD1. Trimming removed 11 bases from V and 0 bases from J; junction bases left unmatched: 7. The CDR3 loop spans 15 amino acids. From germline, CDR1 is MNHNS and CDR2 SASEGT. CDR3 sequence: CASRQGGSYNSPLHF. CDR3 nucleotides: TGTGCCTCGCGACAGGGTGGCTCCTATAATTCACCCCTCCACTTT.

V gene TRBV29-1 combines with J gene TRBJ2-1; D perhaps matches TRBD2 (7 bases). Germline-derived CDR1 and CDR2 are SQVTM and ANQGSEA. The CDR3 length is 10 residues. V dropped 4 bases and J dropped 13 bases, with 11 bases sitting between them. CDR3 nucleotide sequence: TGCAGCGTTGGGGAGGGGGGCCAGTTCTTC. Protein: CSVGEGGQFF.

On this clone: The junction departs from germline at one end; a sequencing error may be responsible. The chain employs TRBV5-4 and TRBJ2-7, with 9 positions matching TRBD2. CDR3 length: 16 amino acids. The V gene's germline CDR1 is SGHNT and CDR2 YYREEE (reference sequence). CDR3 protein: CASSLGERGAAREQYF. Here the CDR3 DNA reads TGTGCCAGCAGTTTGGGCGAGCGGGGGGCAGCTCGCGAGCAGTACTTC.

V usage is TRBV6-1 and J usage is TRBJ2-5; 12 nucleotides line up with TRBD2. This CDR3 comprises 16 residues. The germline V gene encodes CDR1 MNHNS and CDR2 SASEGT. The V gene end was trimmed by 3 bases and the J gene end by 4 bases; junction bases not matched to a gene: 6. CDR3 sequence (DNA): TGTGCCAGCAGTGAGCTGACTAGCGGGGGAAGAGAGACCCAGTACTTC. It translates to CASSELTSGGRETQYF.

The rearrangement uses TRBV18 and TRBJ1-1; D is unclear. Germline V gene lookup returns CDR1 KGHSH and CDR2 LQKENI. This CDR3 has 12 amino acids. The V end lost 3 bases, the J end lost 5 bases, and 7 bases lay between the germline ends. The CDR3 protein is CASSPQKTEAFF. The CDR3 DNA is TGTGCCAGCTCACCCCAGAAAACTGAAGCTTTCTTT.

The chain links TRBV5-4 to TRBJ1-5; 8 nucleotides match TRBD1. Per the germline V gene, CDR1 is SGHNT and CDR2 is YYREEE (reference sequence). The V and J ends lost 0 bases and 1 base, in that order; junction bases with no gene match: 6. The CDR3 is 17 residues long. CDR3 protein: CASSLGTGLGSNQPQHF. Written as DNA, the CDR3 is TGTGCCAGCAGCTTGGGGACAGGGCTGGGGAGCAATCAGCCCCAGCATTTT.

The CDR3 reads CASSYSISTNEKLFF. The CDR3 region has the DNA TGTGCCAGCAGTTACTCGATCTCAACTAATGAAAAACTGTTTTTT. V gene TRBV6-5 combines with J gene TRBJ1-4; D remains ambiguous. Trimming left V 0 bases short and J 0 bases short, with 5 bases between. Germline V lookup: CDR1 MNHEY, CDR2 SVGAGI. CDR3 length: 15 residues.

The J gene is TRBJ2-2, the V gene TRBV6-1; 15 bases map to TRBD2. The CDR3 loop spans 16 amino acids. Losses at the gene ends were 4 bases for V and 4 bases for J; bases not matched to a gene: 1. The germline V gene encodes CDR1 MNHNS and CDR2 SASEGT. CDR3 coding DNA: TGTGCCAGCAGTGCGGGACTAGCGGGGGGCACCGGGGAGCTGTTTTTT. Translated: CASSAGLAGGTGELFF.

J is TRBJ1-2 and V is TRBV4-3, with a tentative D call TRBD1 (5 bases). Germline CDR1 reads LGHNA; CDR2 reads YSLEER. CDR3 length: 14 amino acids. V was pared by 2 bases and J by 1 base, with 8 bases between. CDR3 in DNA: TGCGCCAGCAGCCAAACAGGTGATAACTATGGCTACACCTTC. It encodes CASSQTGDNYGYTF.

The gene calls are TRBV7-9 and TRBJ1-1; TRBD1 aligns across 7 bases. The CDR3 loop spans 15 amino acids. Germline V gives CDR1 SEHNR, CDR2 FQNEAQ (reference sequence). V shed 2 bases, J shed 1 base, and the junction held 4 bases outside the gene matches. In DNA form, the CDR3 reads TGTGCCAGCAGCTTAAGGCGGGACAGGAACACTGAAGCTTTCTTT. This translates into CASSLRRDRNTEAFF.

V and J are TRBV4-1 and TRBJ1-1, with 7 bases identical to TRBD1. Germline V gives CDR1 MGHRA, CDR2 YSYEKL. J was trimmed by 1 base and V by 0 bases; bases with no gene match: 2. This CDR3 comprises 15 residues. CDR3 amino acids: CASSQETGANTEAFF. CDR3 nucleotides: TGCGCCAGCAGCCAAGAAACAGGGGCGAACACTGAAGCTTTCTTT.

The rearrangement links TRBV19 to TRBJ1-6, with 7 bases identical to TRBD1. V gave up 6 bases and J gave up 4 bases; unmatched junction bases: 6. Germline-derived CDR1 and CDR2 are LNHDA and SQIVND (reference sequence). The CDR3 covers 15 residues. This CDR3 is CASSLGQTYNSPLHF. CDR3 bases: TGTGCCAGTAGCCTGGGACAGACATATAATTCACCCCTCCACTTT.